What follows are 5 T cell receptor beta chains derived from one specimen sequenced in a study of cytomegalovirus exposure and HLA in healthy donors. Use of 60 Vbeta and 13 Jbeta primers characterized the PCR. Generated by immunoSEQ multiplex PCR, the TCRdb table keeps only in-frame clones and is missing some. This sample has 130,000 or so clones, with around 80% found just once. Sequencing was performed on PBMCs. These receptors were obtained from a young man in good health and CMV-seronegative.

The chain uses TRBV11-2 and TRBJ2-7; D call uncertain. Trimming removed 3 bases from V and 0 bases from J, with 6 bases in between. The CDR3 length is 13 residues. Looked up from germline, CDR1 is SGHAT and CDR2 is FQNNGV. The DNA for the CDR3 is TGTGCCAGCAGCTTCAGCGACTCCTACGAGCAGTACTTC. Its protein is CASSFSDSYEQYF.

The chain combines TRBV7-9 with TRBJ2-5, with D possibly TRBD1 on 6 matching bases. The CDR3 loop spans 14 amino acids. Trimming stripped 5 bases from V and 4 bases from J, with 14 bases between. Germline-derived CDR1 and CDR2 are SEHNR and FQNEAQ (reference sequence). CDR3 sequence (DNA): TGTGCCAGCAGCCTTTCAGGGGCTCTAGAGACCCAGTACTTC. The encoded protein is CASSLSGALETQYF.

Only a few counts were recorded for this clone. This sequence joins TRBV7-9 and TRBJ2-7, with 8 bases fitting TRBD2. This CDR3 has 14 amino acids. V lost 2 bases, J lost 3 bases, and 3 bases stayed unmatched. Germline V gene lookup returns CDR1 SEHNR and CDR2 FQNEAQ (reference sequence). CDR3 sequence: CASSLKREFYEQYF. DNA for the CDR3: TGTGCCAGCAGCTTAAAGCGGGAGTTCTACGAGCAGTACTTC. Combining the CDR3 with reference TRBV7-9 and TRBJ2-7 gives the whole variable domain DTGVSQNPRHKITKRGQNVTFRCDPISEHNRLYWYRQTLGQGPEFLTYFQNEAQLEKSRLLSDRFSAERPKGSFSTLEIQRTEQGDSAMYLCASSLKREFYEQYFGPGTRLTVT.

This clone was seen more than once but under ten times. This CDR3 reads CASSDTGQGGNTGELFF. For the CDR3, the DNA is TGTGCCAGCAGTGATACCGGACAGGGGGGTAACACCGGGGAGCTGTTTTTT. The V call is TRBV2, the J call TRBJ2-2, with 10 bases aligning to TRBD1. Trimming took 3 bases from V and 2 from J; bases not matched to a gene: 6. Germline V gene data show CDR1 as SNHLY and CDR2 as FYNNEI. The CDR3 is 17 amino acids. Full variable domain (outside the CDR3, taken from reference TRBV2 and TRBJ2-2): EPEVTQTPSHQVTQMGQEVILRCVPISNHLYFYWYRQILGQKVEFLVSFYNNEISEKSEIFDDQFSVERPDGSNFTLKIRSTKLEDSAMYFCASSDTGQGGNTGELFFGEGSRLTVL.

The gene calls are TRBV25-1 and TRBJ1-2; the D gene is possibly TRBD1 (6 bases). CDR1 is MGHDK and CDR2 is SYGVNS in the germline V gene. Trimming took 5 bases from V and 4 from J, leaving 11 bases between them. This CDR3 contains 13 residues. DNA for the CDR3: TGTGCCAGCAGTCCCACAGGGCTCTATGGCTACACCTTC. Amino acid sequence: CASSPTGLYGYTF.